One and the same sample provided the 9 T cell receptor beta chains below, sequenced in a study of Graves' ophthalmopathy and Graves' hyperthyroidism. As the template, RNA transcripts were used to amplify TCR beta CDR3 regions. RT-PCR was first run with HTBI primers, then multiplex PCR in a second round. Each CDR3 protein gets one entry after TCRdb re-called the multiplex PCR reads with MiXCR. The data show 170,000 or so distinct CDR3 sequences, over 35% seen once. The sample consisted of peripheral blood. Receptors originate from a woman in her thirties or forties with Graves' ophthalmopathy.

This clonotype was detected ten times or more. The chain joins TRBV20-1 to TRBJ2-7; 7 positions agree with TRBD2. J lost 7 bases, V lost 6 bases, and 12 bases had no gene match. Germline V gives CDR1 DFQATT, CDR2 SNEGSKA (reference sequence). The CDR3 is made up of 13 amino acids. CDR3 nucleotides: TGCAGTGCGCTTGCATCCGTCGGGGGGGAGCAGTACTTC. Translated, it gives CSALASVGGEQYF.

This clonotype was recorded once. V and J are TRBV19 and TRBJ1-5; D is unresolved. CDR3 length: 15 amino acids. V lost 7 bases and J 0 bases, leaving 13 bases between the germline ends. Germline lookup yields CDR1 LNHDA and CDR2 SQIVND (reference sequence). In nucleotides, the CDR3 is TGTGCCAGTACCCGGACTGGGCATAGCAATCAGCCCCAGCATTTT. This codes for CASTRTGHSNQPQHF.

This clonotype was picked up many times. This chain connects TRBV7-2 to TRBJ2-5; D possibly corresponds to TRBD1 (6 bases). The germline V gene encodes CDR1 SGHTA and CDR2 FQGNSA. CDR3 length equals 14 residues. Trimming stripped 5 bases from V and 1 base from J, with 11 bases between. The CDR3 protein is CASSPGVAQETQYF. CDR3 nucleotides: TGTGCCAGCAGCCCAGGGGTAGCCCAAGAGACCCAGTACTTC.

The chain links TRBV6-5 to TRBJ2-7; tentatively, D is TRBD1 or TRBD2 (5 bases each). The V end lost 2 bases, the J end lost 6 bases, and 14 bases lay between the germline ends. The germline V gene has CDR1 MNHEY and CDR2 SVGAGI. There are 14 residues in the CDR3. CDR3 in amino acids: CASSYREGPGEQYF. The CDR3 DNA follows: TGTGCCAGCAGTTACCGAGAGGGGCCGGGCGAGCAGTACTTC.

Many counts were recorded for this clonotype. V and J are TRBV7-8 and TRBJ1-5, with D hard to call. The V and J ends lost 5 bases and 6 bases respectively, with 14 bases between them. CDR3 length: 14 amino acids. Per the germline V gene, CDR1 is SGHVS and CDR2 is FQNEAQ. CDR3 amino acids: CASSGVAPGQPQHF. The CDR3 nucleotides are TGTGCCAGCAGCGGGGTTGCTCCCGGTCAGCCCCAGCATTTT.

This clonotype was detected many times. The rearrangement links TRBV6-2 or TRBV6-3 to TRBJ1-3, with a weak D call TRBD1 (5 bases). V was clipped by 7 bases and J by 2 bases, with 9 bases between them. In germline, CDR1 is MNHEY, CDR2 SVGEGT. The CDR3 is 13 amino acids. For the CDR3, the DNA is TGTGCCAGCAAGCAGGGCGCTGGAAACACCATATATTTT. Protein sequence: CASKQGAGNTIYF.

This clonotype was detected many times. The rearrangement links TRBV5-4 to TRBJ1-2; D is perhaps TRBD1 (6 bases). V lost 10 bases and J lost 6, with 16 bases in between. This CDR3 contains 12 residues. Germline assignment: CDR1 SGHNT and CDR2 YYREEE (reference sequence). CDR3 in amino acids: CASYGQSDGYTF. CDR3 DNA sequence: TGTGCCTCGTACGGACAGTCGGATGGCTACACCTTC.

The gene calls are TRBV12-3 or TRBV12-4 and TRBJ1-1, with 12 positions matching TRBD1. The CDR3 consists of 14 residues. Trimming took 6 bases from V and 6 from J; bases not matched to a gene: 5. CDR3 nucleotides: TGTGCCAGCAGCCCGGGACAGGGGGCCCCTGAAGCTTTCTTT. Encoded protein: CASSPGQGAPEAFF.

The sample holds a few counts of this clonotype. For the CDR3, the DNA is TGTGCCAGCAGTTTTTTCCAGGGTGGCATCCCGAACACTGAAGCTTTCTTT. It translates to CASSFFQGGIPNTEAFF. This sequence joins TRBV12-3 or TRBV12-4 and TRBJ1-1, with a tentative D call TRBD1 (5 bases). V dropped 3 bases and J dropped 1 base, with 18 bases sitting between them. The length of the CDR3 is 17 residues.